This T cell receptor (beta chain) originates from a study of breast tumors, draining lymph nodes, adjacent tissues. Study-level results: Compared with basal-like, luminal-like tumors shared significantly more repertoire with nontumor tissue. The lymph node origin of tumor T cells was framed as consistent with a hypothesis, not demonstrated. Compared with lymph nodes, tumors were less diverse; compared with nontumor tissue, more. Findings are consistent with lymph node origin and intratumoral expansion of most tumor T cells.

Trimming took 3 bases from V and 7 from J; bases not matched to a gene: 5. Germline V lookup: CDR1 LNHDA, CDR2 SQIVND (reference sequence). CDR3 length: 14 residues. Breast cancer patients provided tissue from their axillary draining lymph nodes. TCRdb processed the multiplex PCR reads anew with MiXCR; each CDR3 protein has one entry. The table lists around 150,000 distinct CDR3 sequences, 32% of them singletons. Comment on this clonotype: The target antigen is unknown.

V usage is TRBV19 and J usage is TRBJ2-1; 8 nucleotides match TRBD2. The TCR originated in a female donor with breast cancer. Some clones in this sample may be carry-over from other donors' samples. Material for sequencing was axillary lymph node tissue. The DNA of the CDR3 is TGTGCCAGTAGTATCAGGACTAGCTTGAATGAGCAGTTCTTC. Protein product: CASSIRTSLNEQFF.